This entry lists 16 T cell receptor beta chains sequenced from one sample in a study of blood T cell repertoires in COVID-19. The table came from immunoSEQ multiplex PCR; TCRdb's copy has only in-frame clones and leaves some out. The table has about 150,000 clones, 65% to 85% seen once; the top ten hold around 5%. Sequenced sample: peripheral blood. Receptor source: a woman between 50 and 59 years old with acute or convalescent COVID-19.

This chain connects TRBV2 to TRBJ2-3; 8 bases map to TRBD2. CDR1 is SNHLY and CDR2 is FYNNEI in the germline V gene. After removal of 2 bases from V and 4 bases from J, the junction contained 8 bases not matched to a gene. The CDR3 sequence is 16 residues long. CDR3 amino acids: CASSEISGVFSDTQYF. The CDR3 bases are TGTGCCAGCAGTGAAATTAGCGGGGTTTTTTCAGATACGCAGTATTTT.

The chain employs TRBV30 and TRBJ1-6; TRBD1 is a possible D gene (5 bases). The germline V gene has CDR1 GTSNPN and CDR2 SVGIG (reference sequence). CDR3 length: 14 residues. The V gene lost 0 bases and the J gene lost 7 bases, with 10 bases spanning the gap. The CDR3 protein is CAWSVETANSPLHF. CDR3 nucleotides: TGTGCCTGGAGTGTAGAGACAGCGAATTCACCCCTCCACTTT.

The rearrangement uses TRBV5-8 and TRBJ1-5; D gene unclear. Trimming removed 3 bases from V and 0 bases from J, with 16 bases in between. Germline CDR1 and CDR2: SGHTS and YDEGEE. There are 17 residues in the CDR3. Written as DNA, the CDR3 is TGTGCCAGCAGCTACCGGGTTATATCATTTAGCAATCAGCCCCAGCATTTT. Encoded protein: CASSYRVISFSNQPQHF.

The chain employs TRBV7-6 and TRBJ2-1, with 9 positions matching TRBD2. There are 18 residues in the CDR3. CDR1 is SGHVS, CDR2 FNYEAQ, per germline. J gave up 5 bases and V 2 bases, and 13 bases lay outside the gene matches. This chain's CDR3 is CASSLWASGEPPNNEQFF. DNA of the CDR3: TGTGCCAGCAGCTTATGGGCTAGCGGGGAACCCCCTAACAATGAGCAGTTCTTC.

The V and J genes are TRBV6-5 and TRBJ1-6; TRBD1 agrees at 10 bases. V trimming: 6 bases; J trimming: 8 bases; junction bases outside the gene matches: 4. Germline V lookup: CDR1 MNHEY, CDR2 SVGAGI. The CDR3 totals 14 residues. The CDR3 loop reads CASSRTGGDSPLHF. For the CDR3, the DNA is TGTGCCAGCAGCCGGACAGGGGGGGATTCACCCCTCCACTTT.

This clone was recorded only once. This chain uses TRBV27 with TRBJ1-2; D gene ambiguous. The CDR3 sequence is 13 residues long. Germline values: CDR1 MNHEY, CDR2 SMNVEV (reference sequence). V was trimmed by 4 bases and J by 8 bases, leaving 14 bases between them. CDR3 coding DNA: TGTGCCAGCAGTTCAGGAGGTCCGGCGGGCTACACCTTC. Amino acids: CASSSGGPAGYTF.

The chain recombines TRBV11-3 with TRBJ2-1; D unclear. The CDR3 is 13 amino acids. The germline gives CDR1 SGHNT, CDR2 YENEEA. V was trimmed by 5 bases and J by 5 bases, leaving 10 bases between them. The CDR3 coding sequence is TGTGCCAGCAGCCTCACCGGAGACAATGAGCAGTTCTTC. Protein: CASSLTGDNEQFF.

This chain connects TRBV3-1 (or the pseudogene TRBV3-2) to TRBJ1-3; D is unclear. In germline, CDR1 is LGHDT, CDR2 YNNKEL (reference sequence). The CDR3 contains 13 residues. Trimming took 1 base from V and 4 from J, leaving 5 bases between them. The CDR3 nucleotides are TGTGCCAGCAGCCAAGCTACGGGAAACACCATATATTTT. It encodes CASSQATGNTIYF.

The chain employs TRBV29-1 and TRBJ1-1; a possible D gene is TRBD1 (6 bases). V was shortened by 7 bases and J by 8 bases, with 14 bases between the two germline ends. The germline V gene encodes CDR1 SQVTM and CDR2 ANQGSEA. This CDR3 has 11 amino acids. The CDR3 spells CSAQGLFEAFF. In DNA form, the CDR3 reads TGCAGCGCTCAGGGGTTGTTCGAAGCTTTCTTT.

The chain links TRBV19 to TRBJ1-5; weak D call: TRBD1 (6 bases). V was trimmed by 6 bases and J by 4 bases, leaving 10 bases between them. Germline CDR1 is LNHDA and CDR2 is SQIVND (reference sequence). The CDR3 contains 13 residues. Here the CDR3 DNA reads TGTGCCAGTAGCGACAGGAAGAATCAGCCCCAGCATTTT. Encoded protein: CASSDRKNQPQHF.

This chain's CDR3 is CASRQGTETYEQYF. The CDR3 DNA is TGCGCCAGCAGGCAGGGGACAGAGACCTACGAGCAGTACTTC. The chain joins TRBV5-1 to TRBJ2-7; 7 bases align to TRBD1. The CDR3 loop spans 14 amino acids. Germline-derived CDR1 and CDR2 are SGHRS and YFSETQ. Trimming removed 5 bases from V and 2 bases from J; junction bases left unmatched: 7.

The chain recombines TRBV19 with TRBJ2-7; a weak D match, TRBD1 (5 bases). Germline values: CDR1 LNHDA, CDR2 SQIVND (reference sequence). Deletions cut 3 bases from V and 7 bases from J, with 13 bases between. The CDR3 extends over 13 amino acids. The CDR3 loop reads CASSISRVGEQYF. In DNA, the CDR3 is TGTGCCAGTAGTATTAGCAGGGTCGGTGAGCAGTACTTC.

The chain uses TRBV7-9 and TRBJ1-5; maybe TRBD1 (5 bases). This CDR3 is built from 15 residues. Germline V gene sequence: CDR1 SEHNR, CDR2 FQNEAQ (reference sequence). Trimming removed 3 bases at V and 5 bases at J, with 14 bases between. The CDR3 spells CASSFGVTGDQPQHF. CDR3 DNA: TGTGCCAGCAGCTTTGGTGTAACGGGGGATCAGCCCCAGCATTTT.

The CDR3 coding sequence is TGTGCCAGCAGCCAAGATCCAGCTAGCTCTGGAAACACCATATATTTT. Protein: CASSQDPASSGNTIYF. This rearrangement joins TRBV3-1 (or the pseudogene TRBV3-2) to TRBJ1-3; the D is unclear. V was cut by 0 bases and J by 0 bases, with 9 bases left in between. There are 16 residues in the CDR3. CDR1 LGHDT and CDR2 YNNKEL come from the germline V gene (reference sequence).

Only one count was recorded for this clone. The CDR3 spells CASSETGFSTDTQYF. CDR3 DNA sequence: TGTGCCAGCAGTGAAACAGGCTTTAGCACAGATACGCAGTATTTT. The chain has TRBV25-1 and TRBJ2-3; possibly TRBD1 for D (5 bases). Trimming removed 2 bases at V and 0 bases at J, with 9 bases between. Germline V lookup: CDR1 MGHDK, CDR2 SYGVNS. The CDR3 runs 15 residues.

The V and J genes are TRBV6-2 or TRBV6-3 and TRBJ1-5, with TRBD1 matching 8 bases. CDR1 and CDR2 (germline): MNHEY, SVGEGT. The CDR3 consists of 16 residues. With V trimmed by 2 bases and J by 2 bases, 5 bases remained unmatched. The CDR3 sequence: CASSYPGTGGNQPQHF. The DNA of the CDR3 is TGTGCCAGCAGTTACCCCGGGACAGGAGGCAATCAGCCCCAGCATTTT.